This entry is about one TCR beta chain. Its antigen remains unknown. Per germline, CDR1 SGHKS and CDR2 YYEKEE (reference sequence). The CDR3 length is 18 residues. The V gene end was trimmed by 0 bases and the J gene end by 3 bases; junction bases not matched to a gene: 7. This record belongs to a study of T cell repertoires in cytomegalovirus infection. Study in general: Both CMV infection and a matching HLA type were indicated by public TCR beta signatures.

MiXCR was run by TCRdb on the reads, yielding one entry per CDR3 protein. The sample consists of 300,000 to 400,000 distinct CDR3 sequences, 20% to 25% of them appearing once. The study's findings and limits: HLA-C-restricted CMV-specific TCR beta clonotypes were dominant in the ex vivo response.

The V and J genes are TRBV5-5 and TRBJ2-6; TRBD1 agrees at 9 bases. The material sequenced was cultured PBMCs, taken from culture after CMV antigen stimulation. This sequence was found in a human donor in good health (CMV status not recorded). Some clones in this sample may be carry-over from other donors' samples. DNA for the CDR3: TGTGCCAGCAGCTTGGGACAGGGGGAGATTTATGGGGCCAACGTCCTGACTTTC. Protein sequence: CASSLGQGEIYGANVLTF.